The following is a TCR beta chain sequence with its context. The trim removed 3 bases at V and 6 bases at J, leaving 10 bases unmatched. This CDR3 is 17 amino acids long. Germline V CDR1 and CDR2: ENHRY, SYGVKD. The repertoire was sequenced with immunoSEQ multiplex PCR; TCRdb's copy has only in-frame clones and lacks some. This sample has some 170,000 clones, with just over 95% found just once. This entry is derived from a study of control samples from healthy donors and cancer patients. The receptor was derived from a woman aged 30 to 39 in good health. The chain has TRBV10-3 and TRBJ1-5; 11 positions match TRBD1. Sequencing was done on a sample of blood. CDR3 in amino acids: CAISDPEGGTGGQPQHF. In DNA, the CDR3 is TGTGCCATCAGTGATCCCGAGGGGGGGACAGGGGGTCAGCCCCAGCATTTT.